These 5 T cell receptor beta chains were all obtained from the same sample, sequenced in a study of patients and donors after allogeneic stem cell transplantation. TCRdb fed the RT-PCR reads into MiXCR, producing one record per CDR3 protein. Of tens of thousands of distinct CDR3 sequences detected, roughly 8% appear once; the ten largest clones hold around 50%. The sequenced sample consisted of blood, either unsorted or a sorted T cell fraction (not recorded which). The receptor source for this set is a human donor who was either an allogeneic HSCT recipient or a stem cell or donor lymphocyte infusion donor (not recorded which). It is not recorded whose cells these are; they may come from a transplant donor.

In this sample, this clonotype turned up a few times. The chain combines TRBV7-9 with TRBJ1-5; D may be TRBD1 (5 bases). The CDR3 totals 15 residues. Trimming took 5 bases from V and 4 from J, leaving 15 bases between them. Germline V gene sequence: CDR1 SEHNR, CDR2 FQNEAQ (reference sequence). CDR3 in amino acids: CASSPPGRDNQPQHF. The CDR3 DNA reads TGTGCCAGCAGCCCACCGGGACGGGATAATCAGCCCCAGCATTTT.

This clonotype came up many times. V gene TRBV5-1 combines with J gene TRBJ2-7; TRBD1 might be the D (6 bases). CDR3 size: 15 residues. CDR1 SGHRS and CDR2 YFSETQ come from the germline V gene. V was trimmed by 2 bases and J by 7 bases, leaving 19 bases between them. The CDR3 sequence is CASSFRGTGRGEQYF. Written as DNA, the CDR3 is TGCGCCAGCAGCTTTAGGGGGACCGGTCGAGGGGAGCAGTACTTC.

A remark on this clonotype: The junction departs from germline at one end; a sequencing error may be responsible. The CDR3 region has the DNA TGCGGCAGCAGCTTGCCCGGCACAGATACGCAGTATTTT. This gives the protein CGSSLPGTDTQYF. V gene TRBV5-1 combines with J gene TRBJ2-3; D unresolved. CDR1 SGHRS and CDR2 YFSETQ come from the germline V gene. This CDR3 contains 13 residues.

This clonotype has only a few counts. The rearrangement uses TRBV2 and TRBJ2-3; D tentatively reads TRBD1 or TRBD2 (5 bases each). Germline assignment: CDR1 SNHLY and CDR2 FYNNEI. The CDR3 consists of 14 residues. V was clipped by 3 bases and J by 4 bases, with 11 bases between them. This CDR3 reads CASSDQGGSDTQYF. The CDR3 DNA sequence: TGTGCCAGCAGTGACCAGGGCGGGTCAGATACGCAGTATTTT.

This clonotype was seen repeatedly, ten times or more. This rearrangement joins TRBV28 to TRBJ2-7, with D possibly being TRBD1 or TRBD2 (5 bases each). V shed 2 bases and J shed 5 bases, with 19 bases lying between them. The CDR3 is made up of 16 amino acids. The germline CDR1 and CDR2 sequences are MDHEN and SYDVKM. CDR3 loop: CASSLQGTSKGHEQYF. The CDR3 DNA reads as TGTGCCAGCAGTTTACAAGGGACCAGCAAAGGCCACGAGCAGTACTTC.